These 17 T cell receptor beta chains originate from one sample sequenced in a study of T cell repertoires in cytomegalovirus infection (dated by TCRdb to the late 2010s). Sequenced on an Illumina HiSeq 1500. TCRdb reprocessing: public reads trimmed at Q25 with fastp, clones called with MiXCR, in-frame beta chains kept. Rows with a matching CDR3 protein are joined into one entry that keeps the most common DNA and genes. For this sample there are nearly 550,000 distinct CDR3 sequences; about 15% appear just once. The leading ten clones occupy roughly 25% of the sample. Sequencing was carried out using CD8+ T cells from PBMCs. The source is a human donor in good health (CMV status not recorded). Some clones in this sample may be carry-over from other donors' samples.

In this sample, this clonotype turned up many times. The V and J genes are TRBV27 and TRBJ1-2; D gene uncertain. Germline lookup yields CDR1 MNHEY and CDR2 SMNVEV (reference sequence). V lost 2 bases to trimming and J lost 2 bases, with 12 bases between them. CDR3 length: 15 residues. CDR3 protein: CASSLSRGQNYGYTF. CDR3 bases: TGTGCCAGCAGTTTAAGTAGAGGCCAGAACTATGGCTACACCTTC.

The table lists this clonotype with many counts. This chain uses TRBV4-1 with TRBJ2-3; TRBD2 aligns across 8 bases. Germline CDR1 MGHRA, CDR2 YSYEKL. The CDR3 runs to 17 residues. J lost 2 bases, V lost 0 bases, and 7 bases had no gene match. Here the CDR3 DNA reads TGCGCCAGCAGCCAAGAGCGAAGCGGGGGTGCCACAGATACGCAGTATTTT. Its protein product is CASSQERSGGATDTQYF.

This clonotype was detected only a few times. The rearrangement joins TRBV29-1 to TRBJ1-5, with D possibly being TRBD1 (5 bases). The CDR3 sequence is 19 residues long. Trimming stripped 0 bases from V and 1 base from J, with 22 bases between. Germline V gene lookup returns CDR1 SQVTM and CDR2 ANQGSEA. In nucleotides, the CDR3 is TGCAGCGTTGAAGATCCGGGACCGATGTCTAAGTCGAGCAATCAGCCCCAGCATTTT. It translates to CSVEDPGPMSKSSNQPQHF.

This clonotype showed up many times. V is TRBV19 and J is TRBJ2-2, with a weak D call TRBD1 (5 bases). The V gene lost 5 bases and the J gene lost 0 bases, with 13 bases spanning the gap. This CDR3 spans 16 amino acids. Germline CDR1 reads LNHDA; CDR2 reads SQIVND (reference sequence). Here the CDR3 reads CASSPSGHSNTGELFF. The CDR3 DNA reads as TGTGCCAGTAGTCCCTCCGGACACTCGAACACCGGGGAGCTGTTTTTT.

This clonotype was seen more than once but under ten times. The gene calls are TRBV24-1 and TRBJ2-7, with TRBD1 as a possible D gene (5 bases). This CDR3 comprises 15 residues. Trimming stripped 4 bases from V and 6 bases from J, with 18 bases between. CDR1 and CDR2 (germline): KGHDR, SFDVKD. The CDR3 loop is CATSDTKTAPGEQYF. Here the CDR3 DNA reads TGTGCCACCAGTGACACAAAGACAGCACCGGGCGAGCAGTACTTC.

The gene calls are TRBV27 and TRBJ2-1; D is undetermined. The CDR3 is 13 residues long. CDR1 is MNHEY and CDR2 is SMNVEV in the germline V gene (reference sequence). The germline V and J ends were trimmed by 4 bases and 4 bases, with 8 bases remaining between them. DNA for the CDR3: TGTGCCAGCAGTTCCCGTATGTACAATGAGCAGTTCTTC. Encoded protein: CASSSRMYNEQFF.

The chain combines TRBV19 with TRBJ2-7, with 8 bases lining up with TRBD2. V shed 7 bases, J shed 5 bases, and the junction held 7 bases outside the gene matches. The germline V gene has CDR1 LNHDA and CDR2 SQIVND (reference sequence). This CDR3 is 13 amino acids long. The CDR3 sequence is CASIGAGGDEQYF. The CDR3 region has the DNA TGTGCCAGTATCGGTGCGGGAGGTGACGAGCAGTACTTC.

The J gene is TRBJ1-5, the V gene TRBV28, with a weak D call TRBD1 (6 bases). Germline CDR1 is MDHEN and CDR2 is SYDVKM. Trimming took off 11 bases at V and 3 bases at J, with 17 bases between the two ends. The CDR3 length is 14 residues. CDR3 nucleotides: TGTGCCGGTGCTGTCGGGACAACCAATCAGCCCCAGCATTTT. Its translation is CAGAVGTTNQPQHF.

The chain couples TRBV6-4 to TRBJ1-2; D uncertain. The germline CDR1 and CDR2 sequences are MRHNA and SNTAGT. V shed 4 bases and J shed 0 bases, with 9 bases lying between them. CDR3 length: 14 amino acids. The CDR3 region is CASSGHRANYGYTF. In DNA, the CDR3 is TGTGCCAGCAGTGGTCACAGAGCTAACTATGGCTACACCTTC.

This clonotype appeared a few times. This chain connects TRBV20-1 to TRBJ2-1, with 10 nucleotides matching TRBD2. The CDR3 spans 17 residues. Per the germline V gene, CDR1 is DFQATT and CDR2 is SNEGSKA (reference sequence). The chain's CDR3 is CSAGLAAAILNYNEQFF. The CDR3 region has the DNA TGCAGCGCTGGACTAGCGGCCGCCATACTAAATTACAATGAGCAGTTCTTC.

Comments on this clonotype: One base away lies a much larger clone, so this may be a sequencing read error. This sequence joins TRBV5-5 and TRBJ1-5, with 10 bases matching TRBD1. Per germline, CDR1 SGHKS and CDR2 YYEKEE (reference sequence). The CDR3 totals 15 residues. V dropped 6 bases and J dropped 4; count of bases not matched to a gene: 7. CDR3 in amino acids: CASILGTGENQPQHF. CDR3 nucleotides: TGTGCCAGCATCTTAGGGACAGGGGAAAATCAGCCCCAGCATTTT.

The chain uses TRBV2 and TRBJ1-1; 11 bases are shared with TRBD1. Germline V gene lookup returns CDR1 SNHLY and CDR2 FYNNEI. This CDR3 spans 17 amino acids. Trimming took 3 bases from V and 5 from J; bases not matched to a gene: 11. This CDR3 is CASSEGQGESGWTEAFF. The DNA for the CDR3 is TGTGCCAGCAGTGAGGGACAGGGGGAGAGCGGTTGGACTGAAGCTTTCTTT. Supplemented by reference TRBV2 and TRBJ1-1, the full variable domain reads EPEVTQTPSHQVTQMGQEVILRCVPISNHLYFYWYRQILGQKVEFLVSFYNNEISEKSEIFDDQFSVERPDGSNFTLKIRSTKLEDSAMYFCASSEGQGESGWTEAFFGQGTRLTVV.

The chain is built from TRBV29-1 and TRBJ1-2; the match to TRBD1 covers 8 bases. Germline CDR1 is SQVTM and CDR2 is ANQGSEA. V gave up 5 bases and J gave up 8 bases; unmatched junction bases: 10. The CDR3 runs 13 residues. The CDR3 DNA is TGCAGCGTTATCCAAGACAGGGGCCAAGGCTACACCTTC. This sequence encodes CSVIQDRGQGYTF.

This clonotype was counted a few times. The J gene is TRBJ1-1, the V gene TRBV19; possible D gene TRBD1, 5 bases. Germline loops: CDR1 LNHDA, CDR2 SQIVND (reference sequence). The V gene lost 4 bases and the J gene lost 5 bases, with 11 bases spanning the gap. This CDR3 has 13 residues. The CDR3 nucleotides are TGTGCCAGTAGTACCGGGACCCTGACTGAAGCTTTCTTT. Encoded protein: CASSTGTLTEAFF.

This clonotype was observed at least ten times. V is TRBV20-1 and J is TRBJ2-2, with TRBD1 matching 8 bases. The germline CDR1 and CDR2 sequences are DFQATT and SNEGSKA (reference sequence). Trimming at V came to 6 bases and at J to 2 bases, leaving 5 bases not matched to a gene. There are 14 residues in the CDR3. The DNA for the CDR3 is TGCAGTGCCCCGGACAGGGTAAACACCGGGGAGCTGTTTTTT. Protein: CSAPDRVNTGELFF.

The chain carries TRBV7-3 and TRBJ1-1, with 9 bases fitting TRBD1. Germline values: CDR1 SGHTA, CDR2 FQGTGA. The CDR3 is 14 residues long. Trimming took 5 bases from V and 9 from J; bases not matched to a gene: 10. The CDR3 region is CASSPGTGQVQAFF. CDR3 nucleotides: TGTGCCAGCAGCCCTGGGACAGGGCAAGTTCAAGCTTTCTTT.

V and J are TRBV5-4 and TRBJ2-3; TRBD1 is a possible D gene (5 bases). CDR1 is SGHNT and CDR2 is YYREEE in the germline V gene (reference sequence). Between the trimmed V and J ends, which lost 0 bases and 4 bases, there was a span of 12 bases. This CDR3 contains 15 residues. CDR3 loop: CASSLVSGKADTQYF. The CDR3 DNA sequence: TGTGCCAGCAGCTTGGTGTCAGGGAAGGCAGATACGCAGTATTTT.